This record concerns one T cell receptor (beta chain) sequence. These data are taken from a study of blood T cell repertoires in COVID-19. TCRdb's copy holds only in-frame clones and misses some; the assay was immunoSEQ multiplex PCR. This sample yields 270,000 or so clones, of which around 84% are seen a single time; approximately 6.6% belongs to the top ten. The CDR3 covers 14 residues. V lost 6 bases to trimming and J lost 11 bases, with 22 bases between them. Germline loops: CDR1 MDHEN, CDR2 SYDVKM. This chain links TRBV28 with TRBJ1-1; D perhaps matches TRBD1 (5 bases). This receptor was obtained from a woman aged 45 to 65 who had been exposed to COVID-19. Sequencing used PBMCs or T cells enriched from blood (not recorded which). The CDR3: CASSVRGILGEAFF. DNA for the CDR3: TGTGCCAGCAGCGTCCGCGGGATTTTAGGGGAGGCTTTCTTT.